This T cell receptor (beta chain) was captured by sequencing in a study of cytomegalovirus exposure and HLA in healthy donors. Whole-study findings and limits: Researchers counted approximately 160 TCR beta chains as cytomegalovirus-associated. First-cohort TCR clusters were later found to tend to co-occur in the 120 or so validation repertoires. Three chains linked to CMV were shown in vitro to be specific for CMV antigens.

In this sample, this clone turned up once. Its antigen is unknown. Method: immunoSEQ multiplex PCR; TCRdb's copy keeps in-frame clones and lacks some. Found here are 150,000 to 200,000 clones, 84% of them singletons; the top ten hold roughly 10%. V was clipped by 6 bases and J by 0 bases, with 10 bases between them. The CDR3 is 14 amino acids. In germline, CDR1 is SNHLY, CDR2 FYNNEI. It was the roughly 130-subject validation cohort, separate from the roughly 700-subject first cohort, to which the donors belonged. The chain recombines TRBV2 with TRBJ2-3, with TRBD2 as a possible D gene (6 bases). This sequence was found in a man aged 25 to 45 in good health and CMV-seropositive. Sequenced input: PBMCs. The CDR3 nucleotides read TGTGCCAGCAGCCCGGGACTTAGCACAGATACGCAGTATTTT. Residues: CASSPGLSTDTQYF.